Relative to its sample, the clone carrying this T cell receptor beta chain is medium-sized. The data derive from a study of liver allograft versus peripheral blood T cells. Study background: Comparative analysis was performed on T cell receptor repertoires from transplanted livers and from recipients' peripheral blood.

Trimming pared 0 bases from V and 6 bases from J, leaving 15 bases between. Germline V gene lookup returns CDR1 LNHNV and CDR2 YYDKDF (reference sequence). The CDR3 totals 16 residues. TCRdb used MiXCR to reprocess the reads, holding one entry per CDR3 protein. This sample has about 13,000 distinct CDR3 sequences; 18% occur once, and the top ten carry roughly 2%. The origin of this receptor is a human patient who had a liver transplant. Some T cells may be supplied by the graft donor. The chain has TRBV15 and TRBJ1-5; D is possibly TRBD1 (5 bases). The CDR3 DNA is TGTGCCACCAGCAGAGAGGGGGGTGCGAGGGGTCAGCCCCAGCATTTT. Protein product: CATSREGGARGQPQHF.